The 17 T cell receptor beta chains below come from one sample, sequenced in a study of cytomegalovirus exposure and HLA in healthy donors. This PCR relied on a set of 60 Vbeta primers and 13 Jbeta primers. Using immunoSEQ multiplex PCR, the repertoire was profiled, and TCRdb retains in-frame clones only, with some absent. This sample has 43,000 or so clones, with 70% to 85% found just once. The material sequenced was PBMCs. The receptor source for this set is a man in his thirties or forties in good health and CMV-seronegative.

The CDR3 sequence is CASSLESGNTGELFF. The CDR3 DNA follows: TGTGCCAGCAGCTTGGAGTCAGGGAACACCGGGGAGCTGTTTTTT. The chain is built from TRBV5-6 and TRBJ2-2, with D unresolved. The CDR3 is 15 amino acids. Trimming took off 0 bases at V and 1 base at J, with 7 bases between the two ends. Looked up from germline, CDR1 is SGHDT and CDR2 is YYEEEE. Full variable domain (outside the CDR3, taken from reference TRBV5-6 and TRBJ2-2): DAGVTQSPTHLIKTRGQQVTLRCSPKSGHDTVSWYQQALGQGPQFIFQYYEEEERQRGNFPDRFSGHQFPNYSSELNVNALLLGDSALYLCASSLESGNTGELFFGEGSRLTVL.

This clone was observed a handful of times. This chain connects TRBV5-4 to TRBJ2-1, with a weak D call TRBD2 (5 bases). The V and J ends lost 1 base and 3 bases respectively, with 5 bases between them. The CDR3 length is 13 residues. Germline V lookup: CDR1 SGHNT, CDR2 YYREEE (reference sequence). CDR3 in DNA: TGTGCCAGCAGCTTGACTAGCTACAATGAGCAGTTCTTC. Translation: CASSLTSYNEQFF.

The chain combines TRBV2 with TRBJ1-5; D gene uncertain. Germline V CDR1 and CDR2: SNHLY, FYNNEI. This CDR3 has 14 amino acids. The V end lost 3 bases, the J end lost 5 bases, and 11 bases lay between the germline ends. This CDR3 is CASSDQLPYQPQHF. CDR3 in DNA: TGTGCCAGCAGTGACCAACTCCCGTATCAGCCCCAGCATTTT.

This rearrangement joins TRBV7-7 to TRBJ2-5; tentatively, D is TRBD1 (7 bases). The CDR3 covers 15 residues. The V gene's germline CDR1 is SSHAT and CDR2 FNYEAQ (reference sequence). V gave up 5 bases and J gave up 4 bases, with 17 bases separating them. The CDR3 sequence: CASSRRQGGRETQYF. CDR3 bases: TGTGCCAGCAGCCGAAGACAGGGAGGTCGAGAGACCCAGTACTTC. Full variable domain (missing parts from reference TRBV7-7 and TRBJ2-5): GAGVSQSPRYKVTKRGQDVTLRCDPISSHATLYWYQQALGQGPEFLTYFNYEAQPDKSGLPSDRFSAERPEGSISTLTIQRTEQRDSAMYRCASSRRQGGRETQYFGPGTRLLVL.

J is TRBJ2-5 and V is TRBV7-9, with D possibly matching TRBD1 (5 bases). TRBJ2-7 matches the DNA end more closely, so the J call is doubtful. The V gene's germline CDR1 is SEHNR and CDR2 FQNEAQ (reference sequence). The CDR3 sequence is 17 residues long. CDR3: CASSLLSWQGSSYEQYF. The CDR3, as DNA: TGTGCCAGCAGCTTATTGTCATGGCAGGGCAGCTCCTACGAGCAGTACTTC.

J is TRBJ2-3 and V is TRBV6-1; TRBD2 agrees at 11 bases. J gave up 4 bases and V 6 bases, and 6 bases lay outside the gene matches. Germline V gives CDR1 MNHNS, CDR2 SASEGT. This CDR3 is built from 15 residues. CDR3 sequence reads: CASSAIAGGPDTQYF. CDR3 sequence (DNA): TGTGCCAGCAGCGCAATAGCGGGAGGGCCAGATACGCAGTATTTT.

The gene calls are TRBV11-2 and TRBJ2-7; 11 bases agree with TRBD1. This CDR3 comprises 17 residues. V gave up 1 base and J gave up 0 bases; unmatched junction bases: 5. The germline CDR1 and CDR2 sequences are SGHAT and FQNNGV. CDR3 region: CASSLGTGGVSSYEQYF. CDR3 DNA sequence: TGTGCCAGCAGCTTAGGGACAGGGGGCGTTAGCTCCTACGAGCAGTACTTC.

The rearrangement links TRBV5-1 to TRBJ2-7, with 13 bases that match TRBD2. CDR3 length equals 16 residues. With V trimmed by 2 bases and J by 3 bases, 5 bases remained unmatched. In germline, CDR1 is SGHRS, CDR2 YFSETQ. Here the CDR3 reads CASSFLRTSGSYEQYF. CDR3 bases: TGCGCCAGCAGCTTTTTGAGGACTAGCGGGAGCTACGAGCAGTACTTC.

The chain uses TRBV28 and TRBJ1-5; TRBD1 is a possible D gene (5 bases). The ends were cut back, 5 bases at V and 7 bases at J, with 18 bases in the middle. Germline CDR1 and CDR2: MDHEN and SYDVKM. The CDR3 runs to 15 residues. Here the CDR3 reads CASSPSGGGRQPQHF. The CDR3 DNA reads as TGTGCCAGCAGTCCCTCGGGGGGAGGCCGGCAGCCCCAGCATTTT.

This clone was detected only once. This chain connects TRBV6-1 to TRBJ2-4; D is ambiguous. The CDR3 runs 15 residues. Germline V lookup: CDR1 MNHNS, CDR2 SASEGT. Between the trimmed V and J ends, which lost 2 bases and 5 bases, there was a span of 13 bases. The CDR3 here is CASSERYLSQNIQYF. For the CDR3, the DNA is TGTGCCAGCAGTGAAAGATACCTTAGCCAAAACATTCAGTACTTC.

The rearrangement uses TRBV27 and TRBJ2-1; 13 positions agree with TRBD2. This CDR3 has 17 amino acids. In germline, CDR1 is MNHEY, CDR2 SMNVEV (reference sequence). V was pared by 4 bases and J by 4 bases, with 7 bases of the junction left unmatched. CDR3 sequence reads: CASSSARTSGRYNEQFF. As DNA, the CDR3 is TGTGCCAGCAGTTCGGCCCGGACTAGCGGGAGATACAATGAGCAGTTCTTC.

The rearrangement links TRBV7-9 to TRBJ2-5, with unresolved D. Trimming cost V 2 bases and J 0 bases, with 7 bases left between them. This CDR3 region has 14 residues. Germline values: CDR1 SEHNR, CDR2 FQNEAQ (reference sequence). CDR3 sequence: CASSLIRDQETQYF. The DNA of the CDR3 is TGTGCCAGCAGCTTAATCCGGGACCAAGAGACCCAGTACTTC.

This clone was detected once. The rearrangement links TRBV5-5 to TRBJ2-5; 7 bases map to TRBD1. The CDR3 runs 13 residues. Looked up from germline, CDR1 is SGHKS and CDR2 is YYEKEE (reference sequence). J was trimmed by 4 bases and V by 0 bases; bases with no gene match: 0. CDR3 sequence reads: CASSLDRGETQYF. CDR3 DNA sequence: TGTGCCAGCAGCTTGGACAGGGGAGAGACCCAGTACTTC.

The V gene is TRBV19, the J gene TRBJ2-1; tentative D call: TRBD2 (6 bases). This CDR3 is built from 15 residues. The V gene's germline CDR1 is LNHDA and CDR2 SQIVND (reference sequence). Trimming took 7 bases from V and 9 from J, leaving 22 bases between them. The CDR3 region is CASMGPAGLPLEQFF. The CDR3 DNA is TGTGCCAGTATGGGTCCAGCGGGCCTCCCGCTTGAGCAGTTCTTC.

This clone has only a few counts. The chain employs TRBV19 and TRBJ1-6; no clear D. Germline CDR1 LNHDA, CDR2 SQIVND (reference sequence). The CDR3 runs to 16 residues. The ends were cut back, 7 bases at V and 0 bases at J, with 13 bases in the middle. This chain's CDR3 is CASTGLQSSYNSPLHF. CDR3 bases: TGTGCCAGTACCGGGTTACAAAGCTCCTATAATTCACCCCTCCACTTT.

The V gene is TRBV12-5, the J gene TRBJ2-7; no reliable D call. V was pared by 3 bases and J by 3 bases, with 3 bases between. This CDR3 spans 11 amino acids. Germline V lookup: CDR1 LGHNT, CDR2 FRNRAP. CDR3: CASGFLYEQYF. DNA of the CDR3: TGTGCTAGTGGTTTCCTCTACGAGCAGTACTTC.

Concerning this clone itself: Germline and junction disagree at one end, which may indicate a read error. In DNA, the CDR3 is TGTGCCAGCAATTTAGGTACGGGGGGCACTGAAGCTTTCTTT. It specifies CASNLGTGGTEAFF. V usage is TRBV27 and J usage is TRBJ1-1; TRBD1 is a possible D gene (5 bases). The CDR3 runs to 14 residues. Germline CDR1 is MNHEY and CDR2 is SMNVEV (reference sequence).